The next 30 T cell receptor beta chains were all read from a single sample in a study of T cell changes during pregnancy in multiple sclerosis. The repertoire was sequenced with immunoSEQ multiplex PCR; TCRdb's copy has only in-frame clones and lacks some. The sample has about 75,000 clones; under 95% are singletons. Here the sequenced sample was CD4+ T cells from peripheral blood mononuclear cells, taken before pregnancy. The receptor source for this set is a female donor with multiple sclerosis, enrolled in a pregnancy study.

This clone showed up just once. This CDR3 is CASSAGLAGEGTYEQYF. The CDR3 DNA sequence: TGTGCCAGCAGCGCGGGACTAGCGGGAGAGGGGACCTACGAGCAGTACTTC. The rearrangement joins TRBV9 to TRBJ2-7, with 14 bases that match TRBD2. The V segment lost 3 bases and the J segment 2 bases; nucleotides outside the gene matches: 7. The CDR3 spans 17 residues. CDR1 SGDLS and CDR2 YYNGEE come from the germline V gene.

This chain connects TRBV10-3 to TRBJ1-3, with TRBD1 as a possible D gene (6 bases). Germline CDR1 ENHRY, CDR2 SYGVKD. This CDR3 spans 13 amino acids. Trimming took off 11 bases at V and 0 bases at J, with 11 bases between the two ends. Here the CDR3 reads CAVGGDSGNTIYF. The CDR3 DNA reads TGTGCCGTAGGGGGTGACTCTGGAAACACCATATATTTT.

This clone was recorded a few times. V gene TRBV5-1 combines with J gene TRBJ2-7, with 9 positions matching TRBD2. Germline trimming cut 0 bases from V and 5 bases from J; bases unmatched to any gene: 9. CDR1 is SGHRS and CDR2 is YFSETQ in the germline V gene. The CDR3 runs to 16 residues. This chain's CDR3 is CASSLALSGSHHEQYF. CDR3 DNA: TGCGCCAGCAGCTTGGCCCTTAGCGGGAGCCACCACGAGCAGTACTTC.

J is TRBJ2-5 and V is TRBV6-5, with TRBD1 as a possible D gene (6 bases). V gave up 6 bases and J gave up 4 bases, with 18 bases separating them. Germline CDR1 reads MNHEY; CDR2 reads SVGAGI. The CDR3 contains 15 residues. The CDR3 nucleotides are TGTGCCAGCAGCCTCCTACAGGGTTTGGGAGAGACCCAGTACTTC. This translates into CASSLLQGLGETQYF.

This clone appeared a single time. The V call is TRBV4-2, the J call TRBJ2-5, with 8 bases aligning to TRBD2. CDR3 size: 19 residues. Germline V gene data show CDR1 as LGHNA and CDR2 as YNFKEQ. Losses at the gene ends were 0 bases for V and 3 bases for J; bases not matched to a gene: 15. CDR3 region: CASSQEMVAGRVSEETQYF. For the CDR3, the DNA is TGTGCCAGCAGCCAAGAGATGGTAGCGGGGAGGGTTTCAGAAGAGACCCAGTACTTC.

This clone was observed a single time. CDR3 DNA: TGTGCCAGCAGTCCGGGACTCCTGGGGGCCCAGTACTTC. Translating gives CASSPGLLGAQYF. The V and J genes are TRBV28 and TRBJ2-5; tentative D call: TRBD2 (6 bases). The V and J ends lost 5 bases and 9 bases respectively, with 16 bases between them. Germline CDR1 MDHEN, CDR2 SYDVKM. CDR3 length: 13 residues. Looking up the rest from reference TRBV28 and TRBJ2-5 gives the full variable domain: DVKVTQSSRYLVKRTGEKVFLECVQDMDHENMFWYRQDPGLGLRLIYFSYDVKMKEKGDIPEGYSVSREKKERFSLILESASTNQTSMYLCASSPGLLGAQYFGPGTRLLVL.

The V call is TRBV6-6, the J call TRBJ2-1, with TRBD2 identical over 13 bases. The V and J ends lost 6 bases and 10 bases, in that order; junction bases with no gene match: 9. CDR3 length equals 15 residues. Per germline, CDR1 MNHNY and CDR2 SVGAGI (reference sequence). DNA for the CDR3: TGTGCCAGCAGCGCTACTAGCGGGAGGGCCAACGAGCAGTTCTTC. It encodes CASSATSGRANEQFF.

The rearrangement uses TRBV28 and TRBJ1-2; 11 bases line up with TRBD1. Trimming took 9 bases from V and 3 from J; bases not matched to a gene: 6. The CDR3 runs 14 residues. Germline CDR1 and CDR2: MDHEN and SYDVKM. The CDR3 protein is CASGQGAGYYGYTF. The CDR3 nucleotides are TGTGCCAGTGGACAGGGGGCCGGGTACTATGGCTACACCTTC.

The DNA of the CDR3 is TGTGCCAGCAGTGTAGATCTAGCCTACGAGCAGTACTTC. Amino acids: CASSVDLAYEQYF. This chain uses TRBV2 with TRBJ2-7; D unresolved. The CDR3 consists of 13 residues. The V gene lost 4 bases and the J gene lost 2 bases, with 9 bases spanning the gap. Germline V gene data show CDR1 as SNHLY and CDR2 as FYNNEI.

The chain links TRBV28 to TRBJ2-1; 14 bases fit TRBD2. The length of the CDR3 is 18 residues. Unmatched junction bases numbered 16, after V lost 6 bases and J lost 9 bases. Germline assignment: CDR1 MDHEN and CDR2 SYDVKM. This chain's CDR3 is CASSPYPGLAGESAEQFF. The CDR3 DNA follows: TGTGCCAGCAGCCCTTATCCGGGACTAGCGGGAGAATCAGCTGAGCAGTTCTTC.

This clone was detected a few times. J is TRBJ1-1 and V is TRBV9; no firm D call. Trimming shortened V by 3 bases and J by 3 bases, and 9 bases separated the two germline ends. This CDR3 is 13 amino acids long. Germline assignment: CDR1 SGDLS and CDR2 YYNGEE. This CDR3 is CASSALIYTEAFF. For the CDR3, the DNA is TGTGCCAGCAGCGCCTTAATATACACTGAAGCTTTCTTT. The full variable domain, completed using reference TRBV9 and TRBJ1-1, is DSGVTQTPKHLITATGQRVTLRCSPRSGDLSVYWYQQSLDQGLQFLIQYYNGEERAKGNILERFSAQQFPDLHSELNLSSLELGDSALYFCASSALIYTEAFFGQGTRLTVV.

This sequence joins TRBV6-1 and TRBJ2-7; D gene unclear. The CDR3 contains 12 residues. Deletions cut 5 bases from V and 0 bases from J, with 5 bases between. CDR1 and CDR2 from the germline V gene are MNHNS and SASEGT. The CDR3 nucleotides read TGTGCCAGCAGTCCAATCTCCTACGAGCAGTACTTC. Translated: CASSPISYEQYF.

The chain recombines TRBV2 with TRBJ1-1, with a tentative D call TRBD1 (6 bases). V lost 8 bases, J lost 1 base, and 17 bases lay in between. Germline CDR1 SNHLY, CDR2 FYNNEI. There are 15 residues in the CDR3. For the CDR3, the DNA is TGTGCCAGCGGGAAGACAGGTCTCTCGAACACTGAAGCTTTCTTT. The encoded protein is CASGKTGLSNTEAFF.

This clone has a count of ten or more. The rearrangement joins TRBV19 to TRBJ2-2; D uncertain. The CDR3 consists of 12 residues. CDR1 is LNHDA, CDR2 SQIVND, per germline (reference sequence). V was cut by 5 bases and J by 5 bases, with 6 bases left in between. DNA of the CDR3: TGTGCCAGTAGTCTTCTGACCGGGGAGCTGTTTTTT. Amino acid sequence: CASSLLTGELFF.

V usage is TRBV21-1 and J usage is TRBJ1-2. TRBV21-1 is annotated as a pseudogene. CDR3 length: 11 amino acids. In nucleotides, the CDR3 is TGTGCCAGCAGCCGGACTCATGGCTACACCTTC. Translating it yields CASSRTHGYTF.

The CDR3 nucleotides are TGTGCCAGCAGTTTAGGAAGAGGCCGGGAGCTGTTTTTT. Amino acid sequence: CASSLGRGRELFF. This chain links TRBV28 with TRBJ2-2; D gene unclear. This CDR3 has 13 amino acids. The V and J ends lost 2 bases and 9 bases respectively, with 10 bases between them. Germline V gives CDR1 MDHEN, CDR2 SYDVKM.

This chain joins TRBV11-3 and TRBJ2-5; no reliable D call. Germline V gene sequence: CDR1 SGHNT, CDR2 YENEEA. Trimming shortened V by 5 bases and J by 3 bases, and 10 bases separated the two germline ends. This CDR3 has 13 amino acids. In DNA, the CDR3 is TGTGCCAGCAGCGGTCCAAGCAAAGAGACCCAGTACTTC. Protein: CASSGPSKETQYF.

The genes are TRBV5-4 and TRBJ2-7, with D possibly being TRBD2 (6 bases). The V and J ends lost 1 base and 5 bases respectively, with 10 bases between them. Germline V lookup: CDR1 SGHNT, CDR2 YYREEE (reference sequence). This CDR3 region has 13 residues. The CDR3 nucleotides read TGTGCCAGCAGCTTGCAGGGCGGGAACGAGCAGTACTTC. Its protein is CASSLQGGNEQYF.

This CDR3 is CASSESGQVNSPLHF. The CDR3 nucleotides read TGTGCCAGCAGTGAATCGGGACAGGTTAATTCACCCCTCCACTTT. This chain joins TRBV6-1 and TRBJ1-6; 8 positions match TRBD1. In germline, CDR1 is MNHNS, CDR2 SASEGT. The CDR3 covers 15 residues. V lost 2 bases, J lost 6 bases, and 3 bases stayed unmatched.

J is TRBJ1-4 and V is TRBV7-2; 9 nucleotides match TRBD1. Germline V lookup: CDR1 SGHTA, CDR2 FQGNSA. This CDR3 is 15 amino acids long. V lost 5 bases, J lost 4 bases, and 5 bases stayed unmatched. The CDR3 is CASSRTGVLNEKLFF. The CDR3 region has the DNA TGTGCCAGCAGCCGGACAGGGGTGCTTAATGAAAAACTGTTTTTT.

This clone showed up just a few times. The rearrangement joins TRBV7-9 to TRBJ2-2; D perhaps matches TRBD2 (5 bases). Trimming removed 5 bases from V and 1 base from J, with 8 bases in between. Germline V gene sequence: CDR1 SEHNR, CDR2 FQNEAQ (reference sequence). The CDR3 loop spans 14 amino acids. CDR3 residues: CASSPGLNTGELFF. Here the CDR3 DNA reads TGTGCCAGCAGCCCTGGACTGAACACCGGGGAGCTGTTTTTT. Combining the CDR3 with reference TRBV7-9 and TRBJ2-2 gives the whole variable domain DTGVSQNPRHKITKRGQNVTFRCDPISEHNRLYWYRQTLGQGPEFLTYFQNEAQLEKSRLLSDRFSAERPKGSFSTLEIQRTEQGDSAMYLCASSPGLNTGELFFGEGSRLTVL.

V and J are TRBV7-9 and TRBJ2-2; 8 nucleotides agree with TRBD1. Germline CDR1 is SEHNR and CDR2 is FQNEAQ (reference sequence). This CDR3 is built from 16 residues. V lost 3 bases and J lost 0; bases outside the gene matches: 3. The CDR3 DNA sequence: TGTGCCAGCAGCTTCCAGGGGGCCTCGAACACCGGGGAGCTGTTTTTT. This translates into CASSFQGASNTGELFF.

The genes are TRBV9 and TRBJ2-2; 10 positions agree with TRBD2. CDR1 is SGDLS, CDR2 YYNGEE, per germline. This CDR3 is 16 amino acids long. The J segment lost 6 bases and the V segment lost 4 bases, leaving 9 bases of the junction unmatched. CDR3 loop: CASSPLAGGSPGELFF. CDR3 coding DNA: TGTGCCAGCAGCCCATTAGCGGGAGGTTCCCCCGGGGAGCTGTTTTTT.

The J gene is TRBJ1-1, the V gene TRBV30; 7 nucleotides match TRBD1. J gave up 0 bases and V 3 bases, and 1 base lay outside the gene matches. The CDR3 has 13 residues. Per germline, CDR1 GTSNPN and CDR2 SVGIG (reference sequence). The CDR3 reads CAWRGTVNTEAFF. The CDR3 DNA sequence: TGTGCCTGGAGAGGGACAGTGAACACTGAAGCTTTCTTT.

This chain connects TRBV6-1 to TRBJ2-7; 13 bases line up with TRBD2. The CDR3 is made up of 16 amino acids. V trimming: 4 bases; J trimming: 2 bases; junction bases outside the gene matches: 5. Germline CDR1 and CDR2: MNHNS and SASEGT. In nucleotides, the CDR3 is TGTGCCAGCAGTGGAGGACTAGCGGGAGCTACCTACGAGCAGTACTTC. It yields the protein CASSGGLAGATYEQYF.

J is TRBJ2-6 and V is TRBV5-6, with 14 bases fitting TRBD2. Germline assignment: CDR1 SGHDT and CDR2 YYEEEE. The CDR3 sequence is 18 residues long. Trimming at V came to 4 bases and at J to 3 bases, leaving 6 bases not matched to a gene. The CDR3 loop is CASSIGTSGRLGANVLTF. The CDR3 nucleotides read TGTGCCAGCAGCATCGGGACTAGCGGGAGACTTGGGGCCAACGTCCTGACTTTC.

V and J are TRBV5-4 and TRBJ1-2; D is ambiguous. In germline, CDR1 is SGHNT, CDR2 YYREEE (reference sequence). This CDR3 is built from 12 residues. V was pared by 9 bases and J by 4 bases, with 13 bases between. The CDR3 DNA reads TGTGCCATACCAGGAAAGACCTATGGCTACACCTTC. This sequence encodes CAIPGKTYGYTF.

The V gene is TRBV2, the J gene TRBJ2-1, with 7 nucleotides matching TRBD2. Per germline, CDR1 SNHLY and CDR2 FYNNEI. This CDR3 has 14 amino acids. J was trimmed by 1 base and V by 6 bases; bases with no gene match: 3. In DNA, the CDR3 is TGTGCCAGCAGAGGGACTACGTCCTACAATGAGCAGTTCTTC. As protein: CASRGTTSYNEQFF.

This clone was found once. CDR3: CASSPPSGAEQYF. The CDR3 region has the DNA TGTGCCAGCAGCCCCCCCTCTGGGGCCGAGCAGTACTTC. The gene calls are TRBV11-3 and TRBJ2-7; D perhaps matches TRBD1 (5 bases). Germline V gene sequence: CDR1 SGHNT, CDR2 YENEEA. V was trimmed by 5 bases and J by 6 bases, leaving 14 bases between them. This CDR3 has 13 amino acids.

The chain couples TRBV7-2 to TRBJ2-3; 8 nucleotides agree with TRBD1. V gave up 5 bases and J gave up 3 bases; unmatched junction bases: 4. The CDR3 sequence is 14 residues long. Per the germline V gene, CDR1 is SGHTA and CDR2 is FQGNSA. CDR3 sequence reads: CASSHRQGTDTQYF. In nucleotides, the CDR3 is TGTGCCAGCAGCCACCGACAGGGGACAGATACGCAGTATTTT. Based on the CDR3 plus reference TRBV7-2 and TRBJ2-3, the full variable domain is GAGVSQSPSNKVTEKGKDVELRCDPISGHTALYWYRQSLGQGLEFLIYFQGNSAPDKSGLPSDRFSAERTGGSVSTLTIQRTQQEDSAVYLCASSHRQGTDTQYFGPGTRLTVL.